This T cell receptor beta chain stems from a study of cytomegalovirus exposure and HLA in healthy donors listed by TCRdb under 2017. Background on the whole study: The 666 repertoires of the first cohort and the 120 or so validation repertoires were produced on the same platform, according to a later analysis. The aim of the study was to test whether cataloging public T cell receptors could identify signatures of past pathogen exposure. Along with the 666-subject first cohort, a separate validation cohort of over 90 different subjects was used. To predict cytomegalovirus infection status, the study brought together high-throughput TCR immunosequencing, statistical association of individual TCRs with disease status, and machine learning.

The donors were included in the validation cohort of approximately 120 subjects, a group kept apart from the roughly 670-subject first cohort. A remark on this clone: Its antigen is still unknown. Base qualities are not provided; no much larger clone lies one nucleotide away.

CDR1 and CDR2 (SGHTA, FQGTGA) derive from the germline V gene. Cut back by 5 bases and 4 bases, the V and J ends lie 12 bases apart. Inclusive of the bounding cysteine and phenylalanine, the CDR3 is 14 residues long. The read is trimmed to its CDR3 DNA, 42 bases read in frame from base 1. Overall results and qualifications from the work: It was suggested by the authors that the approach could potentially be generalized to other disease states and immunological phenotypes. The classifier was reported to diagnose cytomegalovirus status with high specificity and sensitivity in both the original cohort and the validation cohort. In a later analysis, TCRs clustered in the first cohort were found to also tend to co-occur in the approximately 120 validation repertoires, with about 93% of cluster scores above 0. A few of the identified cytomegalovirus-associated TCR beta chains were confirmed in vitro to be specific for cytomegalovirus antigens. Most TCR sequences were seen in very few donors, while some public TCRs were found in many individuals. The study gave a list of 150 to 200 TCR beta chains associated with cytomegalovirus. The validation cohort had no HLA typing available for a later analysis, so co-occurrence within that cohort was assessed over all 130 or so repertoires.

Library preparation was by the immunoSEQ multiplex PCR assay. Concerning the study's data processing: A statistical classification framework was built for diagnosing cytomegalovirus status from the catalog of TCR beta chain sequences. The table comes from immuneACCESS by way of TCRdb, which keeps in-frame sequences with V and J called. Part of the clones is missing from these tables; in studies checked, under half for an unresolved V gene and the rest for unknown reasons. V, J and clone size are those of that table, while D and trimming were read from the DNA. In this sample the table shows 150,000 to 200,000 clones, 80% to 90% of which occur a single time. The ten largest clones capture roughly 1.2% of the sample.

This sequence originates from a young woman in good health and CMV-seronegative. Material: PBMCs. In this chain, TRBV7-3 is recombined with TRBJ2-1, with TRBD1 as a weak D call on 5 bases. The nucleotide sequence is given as TGTGCCAGCAGCCCCCTAGGGGCTTACAATGAGCAGTTCTTC. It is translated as CASSPLGAYNEQFF.